This T cell receptor (beta chain) was recorded in a study of human T cells and chemical hapten exposure. On the study more broadly: The patient population, which was mostly female, had alopecia areata, totalis or universalis. Study-wide points: Expanded TCRs produced significantly more large CDR3 similarity clusters than controls did.

Individual cDNA molecules each carried unique molecular identifiers attached by the library. TCRdb reprocessed the RACE reads with MiXCR, giving one entry per CDR3 protein. This table has about 140,000 distinct CDR3 sequences, about an eighth appearing once. The sample's time point: patch test 2, 6 weeks after DPC sensitization. As for treatment: therapeutic diphenylcyclopropenone sensitization with weekly scalp DPC. Remarks on this clonotype: The antigen is undetermined.

The sequence was obtained from a woman in her forties or fifties with alopecia areata. Some clones in this sample may be carry-over from other donors' samples. The source material was whole blood, sampled in connection with sensitization to the hapten diphenylcyclopropenone (DPC).

The CDR3 loop is CASPGETSLNTEAFF. In nucleotides, the CDR3 is TGTGCCAGCCCAGGTGAGACATCGCTGAACACTGAAGCTTTCTTT. The chain carries TRBV25-1 and TRBJ1-1; D is unclear. The CDR3 consists of 15 residues. The ends were cut back, 8 bases at V and 0 bases at J, with 16 bases in the middle. Looked up from germline, CDR1 is MGHDK and CDR2 is SYGVNS.